Presented here are 5 T cell receptor beta chains from one specimen sequenced in a study of blood T cell repertoires in COVID-19. Sequencing used immunoSEQ multiplex PCR; TCRdb keeps in-frame clones, though not all of them. The sample records about 190,000 clones, around nine tenths being singletons. The material sequenced was peripheral blood. These receptors were obtained from a woman aged 35 to 49 who had recovered from COVID-19.

The V gene is TRBV19, the J gene TRBJ2-3, with D tentatively TRBD2 (6 bases). Trimming took 1 base from V and 4 from J, leaving 9 bases between them. The germline V gene encodes CDR1 LNHDA and CDR2 SQIVND (reference sequence). The CDR3 contains 14 residues. CDR3 DNA: TGTGCCAGTAGTATAGGGGGGGAGCCAGATACGCAGTATTTT. As protein: CASSIGGEPDTQYF. The full variable domain, completed using reference TRBV19 and TRBJ2-3, is DGGITQSPKYLFRKEGQNVTLSCEQNLNHDAMYWYRQDPGQGLRLIYYSQIVNDFQKGDIAEGYSVSREKKESFPLTVTSAQKNPTAFYLCASSIGGEPDTQYFGPGTRLTVL.

The J gene is TRBJ2-7, the V gene TRBV27; maybe TRBD1 (6 bases). V lost 5 bases to trimming and J lost 2 bases, with 16 bases between them. The CDR3 has 15 amino acids. Germline V gives CDR1 MNHEY, CDR2 SMNVEV (reference sequence). CDR3: CASSLPQGSPYEQYF. The CDR3, as DNA: TGTGCCAGCAGTCTCCCGCAGGGGAGCCCCTACGAGCAGTACTTC.

This clone appeared once. V usage is TRBV6-5 and J usage is TRBJ2-7; D is possibly TRBD1 (5 bases). Per the germline V gene, CDR1 is MNHEY and CDR2 is SVGAGI. This CDR3 has 15 residues. Between the trimmed V and J ends, which lost 6 bases and 0 bases, there was a span of 15 bases. In DNA form, the CDR3 reads TGTGCCAGCAGGGGTTGGGGCGCGAGCTCCTACGAGCAGTACTTC. Residues: CASRGWGASSYEQYF.

The CDR3 DNA sequence: TGTGCCAGCAGGACTAGCGGGACTAATGATTACAATGAGCAGTTCTTC. Translating gives CASRTSGTNDYNEQFF. J is TRBJ2-1 and V is TRBV27, with TRBD2 identical over 11 bases. The V gene end was trimmed by 6 bases and the J gene end by 4 bases; junction bases not matched to a gene: 8. CDR1 and CDR2 (germline): MNHEY, SMNVEV (reference sequence). The CDR3 contains 16 residues.

The chain carries TRBV7-2 and TRBJ2-1, with 11 bases aligning to TRBD2. V lost 7 bases to trimming and J lost 9 bases; unmatched junction nucleotides: 5. In germline, CDR1 is SGHTA, CDR2 FQGNSA. The CDR3 is 13 amino acids. The CDR3, as DNA: TGTGCCAGCACTGGACTAGCGGGTCTTGAGCAGTTCTTC. It yields the protein CASTGLAGLEQFF.